The 11 T cell receptor beta chains reported below all come from one sample, sequenced in a study. One entry per CDR3 protein, called by TCRdb with MiXCR from the RT-PCR reads. Of almost 700,000 distinct CDR3 sequences detected, 13% to 15% appear once; the ten largest clones hold roughly 3.9%. The sample consisted of memory CD4+ T cells from blood. These receptors all come from a female donor in good health, serving as a healthy control.

The rearrangement joins TRBV6-1 to TRBJ2-1; TRBD2 matches 13 bases. This CDR3 region has 15 residues. Looked up from germline, CDR1 is MNHNS and CDR2 is SASEGT. The V segment lost 7 bases and the J segment 7 bases; nucleotides outside the gene matches: 7. The CDR3 bases are TGTGCCAGCAATGGACTAGCGGGAGAGGGGAATGAGCAGTTCTTC. Protein sequence: CASNGLAGEGNEQFF.

This clonotype was found a few times. This chain links TRBV5-1 with TRBJ1-1, with D possibly matching TRBD1 (6 bases). This CDR3 has 13 residues. The V end lost 5 bases, the J end lost 4 bases, and 12 bases lay between the germline ends. Per the germline V gene, CDR1 is SGHRS and CDR2 is YFSETQ. In nucleotides, the CDR3 is TGCGCCAGCAGTTGGGAGGGGGGCACTGAAGCTTTCTTT. It translates to CASSWEGGTEAFF.

The chain has TRBV25-1 and TRBJ1-6, with TRBD1 as a possible D gene (6 bases). The CDR3 extends over 16 amino acids. Germline CDR1 and CDR2: MGHDK and SYGVNS. Trimming removed 1 base from V and 8 bases from J, with 15 bases in between. The CDR3 DNA reads as TGTGCCAGCAGTGAATCTGGCAGGGGAGCGGATTCACCCCTCCACTTT. Translated, it gives CASSESGRGADSPLHF. The full variable domain, with the rest looked up from reference TRBV25-1 and TRBJ1-6, is EADIYQTPRYLVIGTGKKITLECSQTMGHDKMYWYQQDPGMELHLIHYSYGVNSTEKGDLSSESTVSRIRTEHFPLTLESARPSHTSQYLCASSESGRGADSPLHFGNGTRLTVT.

This clonotype was recorded a few times. The chain is built from TRBV5-1 and TRBJ2-3; TRBD1 or TRBD2 may be the D gene (5 bases each). This CDR3 is 16 amino acids long. V was clipped by 5 bases and J by 2 bases, with 18 bases between them. The germline CDR1 and CDR2 sequences are SGHRS and YFSETQ. In DNA form, the CDR3 reads TGCGCCAGCAGATTAGAATCAGGGACCTACACAGATACGCAGTATTTT. Encoded protein: CASRLESGTYTDTQYF.

This clonotype was counted between two and nine times. The chain has TRBV20-1 and TRBJ2-3; unclear D gene. This CDR3 comprises 12 residues. Germline lookup yields CDR1 DFQATT and CDR2 SNEGSKA (reference sequence). V lost 1 base and J 5 bases, leaving 7 bases between the germline ends. The CDR3 here is CSARVDGDTQYF. The CDR3 nucleotides read TGCAGTGCTAGAGTCGATGGAGATACGCAGTATTTT.

This clonotype was recorded many times. V usage is TRBV7-2 and J usage is TRBJ2-4; the match to TRBD2 covers 9 bases. This CDR3 has 19 residues. CDR1 SGHTA and CDR2 FQGNSA come from the germline V gene. After removal of 5 bases from V and 0 bases from J, the junction contained 14 bases not matched to a gene. CDR3: CASSPGLATVDLAKNIQYF. As DNA, the CDR3 is TGTGCCAGCAGCCCAGGACTAGCGACCGTAGATTTAGCCAAAAACATTCAGTACTTC.

CDR3 region: CASSLAEKTYEQYF. The CDR3 bases are TGCGCCAGCAGCTTGGCCGAGAAAACCTACGAGCAGTACTTC. V and J are TRBV5-1 and TRBJ2-7; no clear D gene. The CDR3 is 14 amino acids. CDR1 SGHRS and CDR2 YFSETQ come from the germline V gene. V shed 0 bases and J shed 2 bases, with 9 bases lying between them.

There are a few counts of this clonotype. The gene calls are TRBV12-3 or TRBV12-4 and TRBJ2-3, with unresolved D. V dropped 5 bases and J dropped 2 bases, with 17 bases sitting between them. CDR3 length: 16 residues. CDR3 sequence: CASSSPLGGFTDTQYF. CDR3 in DNA: TGTGCCAGCAGTAGTCCCCTTGGCGGCTTCACAGATACGCAGTATTTT.

The rearrangement joins TRBV30 to TRBJ2-1; no definite D call. This CDR3 region has 14 residues. V dropped 7 bases and J dropped 6 bases, with 19 bases sitting between them. The germline V gene has CDR1 GTSNPN and CDR2 SVGIG (reference sequence). The CDR3 DNA reads as TGTGCCTCGAATCCGGGTCCCACCCCCAATGAGCAGTTCTTC. This sequence encodes CASNPGPTPNEQFF.

The chain recombines TRBV7-8 with TRBJ1-3; D gene ambiguous. CDR3 length equals 15 residues. Between the trimmed V and J ends, which lost 3 bases and 4 bases, there was a span of 13 bases. Germline V gene data show CDR1 as SGHVS and CDR2 as FQNEAQ. The CDR3 sequence is CASSFWSGLGNTIYF. CDR3 nucleotide sequence: TGTGCCAGCAGCTTTTGGTCGGGTTTAGGAAACACCATATATTTT.

A remark on this clonotype: A much larger clone sits a single nucleotide away, making a read error possible. This chain uses TRBV5-1 with TRBJ2-1, with D perhaps matching TRBD1 (6 bases). CDR3 length equals 14 residues. Looked up from germline, CDR1 is SGHRS and CDR2 is YFSETQ. The CDR3 DNA sequence: TGCGCCAGCAGCTTACAGGGTTACGAAAATGGGCAGTTCTTC. Residues: CASSLQGYENGQFF. Full variable domain (remainder filled in from reference TRBV5-1 and TRBJ2-1): KAGVTQTPRYLIKTRGQQVTLSCSPISGHRSVSWYQQTPGQGLQFLFEYFSETQRNKGNFPGRFSGRQFSNSRSEMNVSTLELGDSALYLCASSLQGYENGQFFGPGTRLTVL.